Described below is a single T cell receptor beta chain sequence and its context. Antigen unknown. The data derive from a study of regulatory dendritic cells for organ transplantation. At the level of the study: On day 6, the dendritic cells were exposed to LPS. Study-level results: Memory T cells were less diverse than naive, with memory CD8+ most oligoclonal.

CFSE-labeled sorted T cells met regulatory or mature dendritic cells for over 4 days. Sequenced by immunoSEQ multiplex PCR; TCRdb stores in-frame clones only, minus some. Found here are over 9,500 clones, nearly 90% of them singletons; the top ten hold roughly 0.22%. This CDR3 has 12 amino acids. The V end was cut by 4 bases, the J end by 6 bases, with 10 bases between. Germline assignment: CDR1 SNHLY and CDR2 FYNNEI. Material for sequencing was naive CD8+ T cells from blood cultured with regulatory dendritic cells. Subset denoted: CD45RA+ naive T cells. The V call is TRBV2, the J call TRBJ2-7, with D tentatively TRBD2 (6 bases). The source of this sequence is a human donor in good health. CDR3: CASSVGRREQYF. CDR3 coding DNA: TGTGCCAGCAGTGTCGGGAGACGCGAGCAGTACTTC.